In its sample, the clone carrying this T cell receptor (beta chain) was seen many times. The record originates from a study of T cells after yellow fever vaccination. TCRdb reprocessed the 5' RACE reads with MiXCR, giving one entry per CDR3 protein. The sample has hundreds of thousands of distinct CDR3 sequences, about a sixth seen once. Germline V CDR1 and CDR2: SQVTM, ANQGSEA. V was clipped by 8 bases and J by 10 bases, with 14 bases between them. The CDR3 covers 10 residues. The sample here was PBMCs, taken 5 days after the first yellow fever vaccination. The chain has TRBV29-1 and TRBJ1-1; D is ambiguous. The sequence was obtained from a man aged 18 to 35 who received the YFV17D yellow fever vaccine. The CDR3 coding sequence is TGCAGCATTTCGGAAGTCCGAGCTTTCTTT. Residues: CSISEVRAFF. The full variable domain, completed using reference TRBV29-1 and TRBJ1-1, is SAVISQKPSRDICQRGTSLTIQCQVDSQVTMMFWYRQQPGQSLTLIATANQGSEATYESGFVIDKFPISRPNLTFSTLTVSNMSPEDSSIYLCSISEVRAFFGQGTRLTVV.